This T cell receptor (beta chain) was sequenced in a study of blood T cell repertoires in COVID-19. For the study at large: COVID-19 samples, acute and convalescent, were from the United States, Italy and Spain. PBMCs, B-cell-depleted T cells, or T cells provided the cDNA or gDNA that made up the material.

Germline CDR1 reads SGHDT; CDR2 reads YYEEEE. V shed 4 bases, J shed 2 bases, and the junction held 2 bases outside the gene matches. CDR3 length: 15 residues. Per the original data handling: Nucleated cell number was recorded as an estimate derived from reference gene primer amplification. Assay: immunoSEQ multiplex PCR; the TCRdb copy retains only in-frame clones and omits some. D and trimming come from the DNA, and the V and J calls and clone size come from that table. The table lists over 80,000 clones, about 86% of them singletons, with around 1.3% in the top ten. The V call is TRBV5-6, the J call TRBJ2-1, with 11 bases matching TRBD2. This receptor was taken from an older man with active or convalescent COVID-19. The sample consisted of peripheral blood. The CDR3 DNA reads as TGTGCCAGCAGCATGACTAGCGGGGCCTACAATGAGCAGTTCTTC. Protein sequence: CASSMTSGAYNEQFF.